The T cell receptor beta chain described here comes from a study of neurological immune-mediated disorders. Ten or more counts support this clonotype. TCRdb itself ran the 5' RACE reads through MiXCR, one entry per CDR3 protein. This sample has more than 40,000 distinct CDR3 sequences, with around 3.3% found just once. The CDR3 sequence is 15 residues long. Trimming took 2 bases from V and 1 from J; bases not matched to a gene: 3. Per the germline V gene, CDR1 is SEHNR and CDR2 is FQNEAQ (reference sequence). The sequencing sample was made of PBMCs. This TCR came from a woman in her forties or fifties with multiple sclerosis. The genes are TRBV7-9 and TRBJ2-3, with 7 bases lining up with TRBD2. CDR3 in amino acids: CASSLYRGGTDTQYF. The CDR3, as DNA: TGTGCCAGCAGCTTATATCGGGGGGGCACAGATACGCAGTATTTT.